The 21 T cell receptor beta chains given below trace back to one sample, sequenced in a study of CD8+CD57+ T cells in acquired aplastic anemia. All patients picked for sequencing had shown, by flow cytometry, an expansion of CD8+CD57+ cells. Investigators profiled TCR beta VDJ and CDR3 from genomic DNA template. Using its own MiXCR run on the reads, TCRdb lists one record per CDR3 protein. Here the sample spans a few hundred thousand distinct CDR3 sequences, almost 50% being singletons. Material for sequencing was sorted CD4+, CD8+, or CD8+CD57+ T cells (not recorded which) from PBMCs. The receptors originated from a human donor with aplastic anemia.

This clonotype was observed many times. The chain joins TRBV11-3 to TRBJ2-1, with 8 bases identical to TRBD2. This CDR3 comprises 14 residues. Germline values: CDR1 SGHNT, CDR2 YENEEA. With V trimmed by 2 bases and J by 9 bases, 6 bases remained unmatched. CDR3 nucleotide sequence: TGTGCCAGCAGCTTACAGTCGGGGGGGGGTGAGCAGTTCTTC. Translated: CASSLQSGGGEQFF. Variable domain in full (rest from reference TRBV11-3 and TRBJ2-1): EAGVVQSPRYKIIEKKQPVAFWCNPISGHNTLYWYLQNLGQGPELLIRYENEEAVDDSQLPKDRFSAERLKGVDSTLKIQPAELGDSAVYLCASSLQSGGGEQFFGPGTRLTVL.

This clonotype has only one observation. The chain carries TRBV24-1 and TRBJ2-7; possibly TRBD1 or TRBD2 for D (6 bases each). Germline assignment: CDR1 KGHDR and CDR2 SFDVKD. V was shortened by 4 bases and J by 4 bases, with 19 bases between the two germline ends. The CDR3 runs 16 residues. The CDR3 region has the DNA TGTGCCACCAGTGACCCCAGGGACCGGGGGCCGTACGAGCAGTACTTC. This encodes CATSDPRDRGPYEQYF.

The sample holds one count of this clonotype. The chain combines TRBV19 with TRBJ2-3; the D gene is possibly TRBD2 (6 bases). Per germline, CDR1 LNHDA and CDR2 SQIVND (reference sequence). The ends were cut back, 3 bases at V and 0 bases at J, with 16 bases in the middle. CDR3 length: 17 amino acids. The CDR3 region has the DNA TGTGCCAGTAGTATTTACGGTCCGGGAGCCAGCACAGATACGCAGTATTTT. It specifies CASSIYGPGASTDTQYF.

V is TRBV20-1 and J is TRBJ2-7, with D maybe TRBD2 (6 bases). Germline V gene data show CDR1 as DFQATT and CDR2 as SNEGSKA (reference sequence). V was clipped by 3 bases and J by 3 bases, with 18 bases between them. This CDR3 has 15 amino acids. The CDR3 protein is CSARLGLGGDYEQYF. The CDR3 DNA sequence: TGCAGTGCTAGGCTGGGTCTCGGAGGGGACTACGAGCAGTACTTC.

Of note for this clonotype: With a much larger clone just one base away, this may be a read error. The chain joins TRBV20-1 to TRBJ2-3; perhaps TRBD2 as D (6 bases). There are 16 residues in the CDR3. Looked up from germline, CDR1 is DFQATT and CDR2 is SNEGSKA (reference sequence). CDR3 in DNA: TGCAGTGCTAGGGGATCTCGCGGGGCCCTCACAGATACGCAGTGTTTT. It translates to CSARGSRGALTDTQCF.

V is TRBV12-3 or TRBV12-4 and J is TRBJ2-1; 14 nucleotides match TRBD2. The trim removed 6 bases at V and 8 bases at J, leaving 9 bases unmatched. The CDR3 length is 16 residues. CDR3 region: CASSSTSGGAVDEQFF. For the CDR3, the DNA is TGTGCCAGCAGCTCGACTAGCGGGGGGGCGGTTGATGAGCAGTTCTTC.

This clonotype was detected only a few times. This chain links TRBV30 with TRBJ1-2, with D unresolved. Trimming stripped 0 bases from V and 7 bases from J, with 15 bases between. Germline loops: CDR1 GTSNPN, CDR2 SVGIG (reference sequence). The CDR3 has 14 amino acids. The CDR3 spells CAWSVLVGSTGYTF. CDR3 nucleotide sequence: TGTGCCTGGAGTGTACTGGTGGGTTCTACTGGCTACACCTTC.

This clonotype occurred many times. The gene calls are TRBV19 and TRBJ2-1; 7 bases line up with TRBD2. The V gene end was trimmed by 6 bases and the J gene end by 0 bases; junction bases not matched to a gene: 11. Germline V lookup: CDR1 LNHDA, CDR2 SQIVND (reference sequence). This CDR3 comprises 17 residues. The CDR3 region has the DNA TGTGCCAGTAGGGGGCGGGGGATCCCCAGCTCCTACAATGAGCAGTTCTTC. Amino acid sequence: CASRGRGIPSSYNEQFF.

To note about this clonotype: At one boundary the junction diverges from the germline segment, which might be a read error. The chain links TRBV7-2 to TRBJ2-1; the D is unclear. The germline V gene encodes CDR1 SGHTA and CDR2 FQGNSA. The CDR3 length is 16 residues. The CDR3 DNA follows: TGTGCCAGCAGCTTTCAAGTTGGTTACTCCCACAATGAGCAGTTCTTC. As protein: CASSFQVGYSHNEQFF.

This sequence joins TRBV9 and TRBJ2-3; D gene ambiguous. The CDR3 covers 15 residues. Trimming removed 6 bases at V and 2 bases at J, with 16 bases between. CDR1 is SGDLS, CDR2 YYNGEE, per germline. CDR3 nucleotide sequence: TGTGCCAGCACCCCGGCTCCTACCTACACAGATACGCAGTATTTT. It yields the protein CASTPAPTYTDTQYF.

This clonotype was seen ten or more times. CDR3 amino acids: CASSLGTGNYGYTF. As DNA, the CDR3 is TGTGCCAGCAGTCTAGGGACAGGGAACTATGGCTACACCTTC. The chain couples TRBV28 to TRBJ1-2, with TRBD1 matching over 9 bases. Germline CDR1 is MDHEN and CDR2 is SYDVKM. The CDR3 is 14 amino acids. V dropped 5 bases and J dropped 2; count of bases not matched to a gene: 3.

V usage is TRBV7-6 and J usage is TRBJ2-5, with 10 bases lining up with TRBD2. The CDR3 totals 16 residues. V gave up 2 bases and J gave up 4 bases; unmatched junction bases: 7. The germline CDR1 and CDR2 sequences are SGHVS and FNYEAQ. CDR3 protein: CASSLSAGGPGETQYF. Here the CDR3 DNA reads TGTGCCAGCAGCTTATCAGCGGGAGGGCCGGGAGAGACCCAGTACTTC. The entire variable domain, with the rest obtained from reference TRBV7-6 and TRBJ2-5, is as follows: GAGVSQSPRYKVTKRGQDVALRCDPISGHVSLYWYRQALGQGPEFLTYFNYEAQQDKSGLPNDRFSAERPEGSISTLTIQRTEQRDSAMYRCASSLSAGGPGETQYFGPGTRLLVL.

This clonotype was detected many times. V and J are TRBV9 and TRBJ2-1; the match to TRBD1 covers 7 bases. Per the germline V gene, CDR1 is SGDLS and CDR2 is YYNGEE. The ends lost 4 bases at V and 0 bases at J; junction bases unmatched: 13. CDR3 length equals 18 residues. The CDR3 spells CASSQRPQGRDSYNEQFF. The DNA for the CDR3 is TGTGCCAGCAGCCAGCGCCCACAGGGGAGAGACTCCTACAATGAGCAGTTCTTC.

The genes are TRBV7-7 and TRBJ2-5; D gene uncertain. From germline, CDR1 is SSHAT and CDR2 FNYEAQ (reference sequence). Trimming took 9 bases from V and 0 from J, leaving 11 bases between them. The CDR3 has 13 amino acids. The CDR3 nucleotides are TGTGCCAGTAGTATGTACAACCAAGAGACCCAGTACTTC. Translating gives CASSMYNQETQYF.

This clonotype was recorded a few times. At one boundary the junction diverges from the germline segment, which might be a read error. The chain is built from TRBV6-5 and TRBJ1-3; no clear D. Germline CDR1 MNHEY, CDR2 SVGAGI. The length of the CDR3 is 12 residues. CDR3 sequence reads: CASSSSGDTIYF. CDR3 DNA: TGTGCCAGCAGCAGCTCTGGAGACACCATATATTTT.

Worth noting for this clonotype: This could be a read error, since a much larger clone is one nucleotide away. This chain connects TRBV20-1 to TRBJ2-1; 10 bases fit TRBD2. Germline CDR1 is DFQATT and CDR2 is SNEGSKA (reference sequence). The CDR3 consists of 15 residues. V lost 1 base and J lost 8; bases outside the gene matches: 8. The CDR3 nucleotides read TGCAGTGCTAGAGGGTTTAGCGGGGGGTACGATGAGCAGTTCTTC. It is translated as CSARGFSGGYDEQFF.

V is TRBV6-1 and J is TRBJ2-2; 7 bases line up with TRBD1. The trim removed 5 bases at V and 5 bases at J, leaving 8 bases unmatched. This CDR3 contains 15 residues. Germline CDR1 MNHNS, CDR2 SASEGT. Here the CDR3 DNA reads TGTGCCAGCAGTCCCGGGACAGTGAGGACCGGGGAGCTGTTTTTT. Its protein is CASSPGTVRTGELFF.

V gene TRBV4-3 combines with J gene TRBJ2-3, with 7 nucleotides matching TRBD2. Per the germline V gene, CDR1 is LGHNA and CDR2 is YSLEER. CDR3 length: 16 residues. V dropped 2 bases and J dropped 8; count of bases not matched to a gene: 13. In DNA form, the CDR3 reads TGCGCCAGCAGCCAACAGAGCGGGACTGGAGGAAGTACGCAGTATTTT. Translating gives CASSQQSGTGGSTQYF.

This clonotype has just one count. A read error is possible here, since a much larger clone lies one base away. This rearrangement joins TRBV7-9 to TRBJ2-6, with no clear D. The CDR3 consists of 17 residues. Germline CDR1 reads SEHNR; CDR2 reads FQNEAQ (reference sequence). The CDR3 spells CAGSSDNSPGGANVLTF. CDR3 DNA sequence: TGTGCCGGCAGCTCCGATAACTCTCCTGGGGGGGCCAACGTCCTGACTTTC.

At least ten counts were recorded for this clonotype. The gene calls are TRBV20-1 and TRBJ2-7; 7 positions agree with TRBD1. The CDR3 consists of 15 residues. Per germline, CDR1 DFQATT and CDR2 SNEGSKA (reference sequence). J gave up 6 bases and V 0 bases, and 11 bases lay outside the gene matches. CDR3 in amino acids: CSARDLAGGFSEQYF. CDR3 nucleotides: TGCAGTGCTAGAGATTTAGCAGGGGGTTTCTCCGAGCAGTACTTC.

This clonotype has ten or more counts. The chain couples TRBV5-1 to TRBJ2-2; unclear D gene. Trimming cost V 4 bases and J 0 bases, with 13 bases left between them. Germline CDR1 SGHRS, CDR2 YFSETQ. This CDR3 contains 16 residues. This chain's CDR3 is CASSPADFPNTGELFF. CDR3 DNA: TGCGCCAGCAGCCCCGCTGATTTCCCGAACACCGGGGAGCTGTTTTTT.